The 15 T cell receptor beta chains listed next were all sequenced from one sample in a study of blood T cell dynamics during melanoma immunotherapy. Measured with immunoSEQ multiplex PCR; TCRdb has only the in-frame clones, and not every one. The data hold some 8,200 clones, with more than 75% observed a single time. Time point given: week 3, after first cycle of checkpoint inhibitor. Source: blood, taken from a patient treated with checkpoint blockade. These receptors were obtained from a human donor with melanoma.

The V and J genes are TRBV5-1 and TRBJ1-4; D unclear. The CDR3 has 17 residues. CDR1 and CDR2 (germline): SGHRS, YFSETQ. Deletions cut 7 bases from V and 0 bases from J, with 19 bases between. The CDR3 region has the DNA TGCGCCAGCCTGCCCGGTCCGCGGACGGCAACTAATGAAAAACTGTTTTTT. Amino acids: CASLPGPRTATNEKLFF.

The rearrangement uses TRBV6-5 and TRBJ2-5; TRBD1 matches 9 bases. The DNA end lines up better with TRBJ2-7; the J call may be wrong. Germline V CDR1 and CDR2: MNHEY, SVGAGI. This CDR3 is built from 14 residues. The CDR3 DNA sequence: TGTGCCAGCCGCCGGGGACAGGGCTCCTACGAGCAGTACTTC. Amino acids: CASRRGQGSYEQYF.

The V and J genes are TRBV19 and TRBJ1-2, with D possibly being TRBD1 (6 bases). Looked up from germline, CDR1 is LNHDA and CDR2 is SQIVND (reference sequence). V lost 6 bases and J lost 8, with 10 bases in between. This CDR3 spans 11 amino acids. CDR3 amino acids: CASRGGGGYTF. DNA for the CDR3: TGTGCCAGTAGAGGAGGGGGAGGCTACACCTTC.

Written as DNA, the CDR3 is TGTGCCAGCAGCCTTTTCCGGGACCCCGTTAGCAATCAGCCCCAGCATTTT. This encodes CASSLFRDPVSNQPQHF. V usage is TRBV14 and J usage is TRBJ1-5; perhaps TRBD1 as D (5 bases). V lost 4 bases and J lost 0, with 16 bases in between. The CDR3 is 17 residues long. Germline assignment: CDR1 SGHDN and CDR2 FVKESK.

This chain connects TRBV19 to TRBJ1-6; tentative D call: TRBD1 (6 bases). From germline, CDR1 is LNHDA and CDR2 SQIVND (reference sequence). The germline V and J ends were trimmed by 1 base and 9 bases, with 16 bases remaining between them. The length of the CDR3 is 16 residues. The CDR3 region is CASSIGSPGASSPLHF. DNA of the CDR3: TGTGCCAGTAGTATAGGCAGTCCGGGGGCGAGTTCACCCCTCCACTTT.

This clone has a single count. The chain employs TRBV6-6 and TRBJ1-2; TRBD1 aligns across 7 bases. V trimming: 5 bases; J trimming: 7 bases; junction bases outside the gene matches: 7. Looked up from germline, CDR1 is MNHNY and CDR2 is SVGAGI (reference sequence). The CDR3 consists of 13 residues. The CDR3 DNA is TGTGCCAGCAGTCCCACAGGGGAGGGTGGCTACACCTTC. Translation gives CASSPTGEGGYTF.

The chain carries TRBV6-1 and TRBJ1-1; D possibly corresponds to TRBD1 (6 bases). Germline values: CDR1 MNHNS, CDR2 SASEGT. This CDR3 is 16 amino acids long. Trimming removed 3 bases at V and 6 bases at J, with 20 bases between. For the CDR3, the DNA is TGTGCCAGCAGTGATCCGGAGACAGGTGGAAGTCCTGAAGCTTTCTTT. It specifies CASSDPETGGSPEAFF.

The V call is TRBV12-5, the J call TRBJ1-1; D unclear. This CDR3 has 12 residues. Trimming took 1 base from V and 1 from J, leaving 1 base between them. Germline-derived CDR1 and CDR2 are LGHNT and FRNRAP. CDR3: CASGLENTEAFF. CDR3 DNA sequence: TGTGCTAGTGGTTTGGAGAACACTGAAGCTTTCTTT.

This rearrangement joins TRBV7-8 to TRBJ1-3; D is possibly TRBD1 (5 bases). Germline CDR1 and CDR2: SGHVS and FQNEAQ. With 7 bases removed from V and 2 bases from J, the gap between germline ends came to 15 bases. The CDR3 is 15 amino acids. The CDR3 spells CASTASGGTGNTIYF. In DNA form, the CDR3 reads TGTGCCAGCACGGCAAGCGGGGGGACTGGAAACACCATATATTTT.

V gene TRBV7-8 combines with J gene TRBJ1-2, with D maybe TRBD1 (6 bases). This CDR3 is 15 amino acids long. Germline V gene lookup returns CDR1 SGHVS and CDR2 FQNEAQ. V was clipped by 5 bases and J by 7 bases, with 20 bases between them. The CDR3 bases are TGTGCCAGCAGCCCCCAACAGGGTACGGTTTCTGGCTACACCTTC. Translated: CASSPQQGTVSGYTF.

The chain combines TRBV28 with TRBJ1-6; TRBD1 matches at 9 bases. Per germline, CDR1 MDHEN and CDR2 SYDVKM. V lost 5 bases, J lost 4 bases, and 6 bases stayed unmatched. This CDR3 is 16 amino acids long. Here the CDR3 DNA reads TGTGCCAGCAGTCCCGGACAGGGGTTTTATAATTCACCCCTCCACTTT. It yields the protein CASSPGQGFYNSPLHF.

This rearrangement joins TRBV5-4 to TRBJ1-1, with TRBD1 matching 8 bases. Germline CDR1 is SGHNT and CDR2 is YYREEE (reference sequence). The CDR3 has 13 amino acids. The V segment lost 4 bases and the J segment 1 base; nucleotides outside the gene matches: 0. CDR3 nucleotides: TGTGCCAGCAGCCAGGGGGCGAACACTGAAGCTTTCTTT. This gives the protein CASSQGANTEAFF.

The chain joins TRBV27 to TRBJ1-3; possibly TRBD1 for D (6 bases). Germline V lookup: CDR1 MNHEY, CDR2 SMNVEV (reference sequence). Trimming took off 4 bases at V and 4 bases at J, with 11 bases between the two ends. The CDR3 has 14 residues. The CDR3 DNA sequence: TGTGCCAGCAGTTCCACAGGGAAGGGAAACACCATATATTTT. Protein: CASSSTGKGNTIYF.

The chain has TRBV6-1 and TRBJ1-2, with D uncertain. In germline, CDR1 is MNHNS, CDR2 SASEGT. The CDR3 covers 13 residues. With 1 base removed from V and 2 bases from J, the gap between germline ends came to 5 bases. CDR3: CASSEVRNYGYTF. In DNA, the CDR3 is TGTGCCAGCAGTGAAGTTAGGAACTATGGCTACACCTTC.

The genes are TRBV18 and TRBJ2-7; the D is unclear. The germline CDR1 and CDR2 sequences are KGHSH and LQKENI. The length of the CDR3 is 14 residues. Trimming removed 2 bases from V and 2 bases from J, with 10 bases in between. The DNA for the CDR3 is TGTGCCAGCTCACCAGATAAGGGTCCCTACGAGCAGTACTTC. Encoded protein: CASSPDKGPYEQYF.